The sequence of this T cell receptor (beta chain) was determined in a study of neoadjuvant anti-PD-1 for oral cavity cancer. Germline CDR1 is SNHLY and CDR2 is FYNNEI. With 7 bases removed from V and 8 bases from J, the gap between germline ends came to 17 bases. The CDR3 contains 13 residues. Using immunoSEQ multiplex PCR, the repertoire was profiled, and TCRdb retains in-frame clones only, with some absent. The table has over 60,000 clones, about 86% seen once. This sample's time point: after neoadjuvant nivolumab, at surgical resection. The chain links TRBV2 to TRBJ1-2, with no clear D. The clonotype comes from a person between 35 and 79 years old with oral cavity squamous cell carcinoma. The material was PBMCs, obtained after nivolumab (anti-PD-1) treatment. The DNA of the CDR3 is TGTGCCAGCATCCCCTCTTACCAGAGGGGCTACACCTTC. Its protein is CASIPSYQRGYTF.